The rows below give T cell receptor beta chains drawn from one sample of a study of T cell clones after liver transplantation. The table came from immunoSEQ multiplex PCR; TCRdb's copy has only in-frame clones and leaves some out. In the table there are approximately 65,000 clones, more than 85% of which are singletons. The specimen comprised CD4+ T cells from blood, sampled less than 26 months after liver transplant. Receptor source: a human patient who received a liver transplant. The T cells may come from the graft donor. CDR3s include the opening cysteine and the closing phenylalanine or tryptophan. Fields, in order: D gene, clone size, V gene, J gene, CDR3 DNA, CDR3 protein. A D gene is named only where the DNA matches it firmly. Clone size is not always given. Where it is, it says once, few, many or a class for expanded clones.

TRBD2,-,TRBV5-6,TRBJ2-5,TGTGCCAGCAGCTTGGAAGTCGGCGGGAGGAGGGAGACCCAGTACTTC,CASSLEVGGRRETQYF
-,-,TRBV2,TRBJ1-1,TGTGCCAGCAGCCCAAGGGCAGGCCCGAACACTGAAGCTTTCTTT,CASSPRAGPNTEAFF
-,few,TRBV28,TRBJ1-3,TGTGCCAGCATTGGGGGGTCGACTTTGAGCTCTGGAAACACCATATATTTT,CASIGGSTLSSGNTIYF
-,-,TRBV14,TRBJ1-3,TGTGCCAGCAGCCAAGAACTGCTGTCTGGAAACACCATATATTTT,CASSQELLSGNTIYF
TRBD2,-,TRBV2,TRBJ2-3,TGTGCCAGTAGCGGGGGCACAGATACGCAGTATTTT,CASSGGTDTQYF
-,-,TRBV7-6,TRBJ2-5,TGTGCCAGCAGCCCTCGGAGGGGGCAAGAGACCCAGTACTTC,CASSPRRGQETQYF
-,-,TRBV18,TRBJ1-1,TGTGCCAGCTCACCACCAGAGGGGGTGGACACTGAAGCTTTCTTT,CASSPPEGVDTEAFF
TRBD1,-,TRBV19,TRBJ2-1,TGTGCCAGTAGTCCCGGACAGGGGGCCTACAATGAGCAGTTCTTC,CASSPGQGAYNEQFF
-,-,TRBV28,TRBJ2-3,TGTGCCAGCAAAAGCACAGATACGCAGTATTTT,CASKSTDTQYF
TRBD1,-,TRBV4-1,TRBJ2-7,TGCGCCAGCAGCCAAGACCGGGGACAGGGGGTATCCTACGAGCAGTACTTC,CASSQDRGQGVSYEQYF
TRBD1,-,TRBV2,TRBJ2-3,TGTGCCAGCAGACAACGGACAGGGAGCGATACGCAGTATTTT,CASRQRTGSDTQYF
-,-,TRBV11-3,TRBJ2-3,TGTGCCAGCAGCTTCGCTAGCACAGATACGCAGTATTTT,CASSFASTDTQYF
TRBD1,-,TRBV18,TRBJ1-1,TGTGCCAGCTCACCACCACACAGGGGGGGCATGAACACTGAAGCTTTCTTT,CASSPPHRGGMNTEAFF
-,-,TRBV9,TRBJ2-2,TGTGCCAGCAGCGTAGCGGGGGCTGGCACCGGGGAGCTGTTTTTT,CASSVAGAGTGELFF
-,-,TRBV5-1,TRBJ2-7,TGCGCCAGCAGCTTGTTATTAGGGGGAACCTACGAGCAGTACTTC,CASSLLLGGTYEQYF
-,-,TRBV11-2,TRBJ1-2,TGTGCCAGCAGCTTAGCTCCCCGTGCGGGCAGGGGCTATGGCTACACCTTC,CASSLAPRAGRGYGYTF